This paragraph covers one T cell receptor beta chain sequence. Per the germline V gene, CDR1 is MNHEY and CDR2 is SMNVEV (reference sequence). The CDR3 runs 17 residues. Trimming took off 3 bases at V and 0 bases at J, with 12 bases between the two ends. The sample comes from a study of shared clonotypes between healthy human individuals. The assay was immunoSEQ multiplex PCR, and TCRdb's table has in-frame clones only and misses some. The sample comprises about 640,000 clones, 55% to 75% of which are singletons, and about 1.8% rests with the top ten. This TCR was sampled from a woman aged 25 to 45 in good health. The chain combines TRBV27 with TRBJ2-6; D not certain. Sequencing was carried out using memory CD4+ T cells sorted from blood. Subset described: CD45RA-negative fraction. CDR3: CASSFWGRSSGANVLTF. DNA of the CDR3: TGTGCCAGCAGTTTTTGGGGTAGGAGCTCTGGGGCCAACGTCCTGACTTTC.